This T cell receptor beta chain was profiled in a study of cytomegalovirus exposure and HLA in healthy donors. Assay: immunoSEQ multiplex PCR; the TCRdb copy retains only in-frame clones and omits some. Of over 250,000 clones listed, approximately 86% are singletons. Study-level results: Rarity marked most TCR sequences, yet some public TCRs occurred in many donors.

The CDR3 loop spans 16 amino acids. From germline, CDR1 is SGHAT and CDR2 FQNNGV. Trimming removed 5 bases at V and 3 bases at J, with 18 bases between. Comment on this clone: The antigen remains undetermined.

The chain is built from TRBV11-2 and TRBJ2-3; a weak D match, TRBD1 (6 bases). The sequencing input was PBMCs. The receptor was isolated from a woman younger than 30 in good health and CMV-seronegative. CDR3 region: CASSPKQGSLTDTQYF. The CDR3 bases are TGTGCCAGCAGCCCGAAACAGGGTTCTCTTACAGATACGCAGTATTTT.